Sequencing of this T cell receptor beta chain was carried out in a study of tumor and adjacent non-tumor tissue in lung cancer listed by TCRdb under 2018. At the level of the whole study: By cancer type, the cohort comprised under 15 adenocarcinoma patients, a couple of squamous cell carcinoma patients and 1 small cell lung cancer patient. Among the approximately 15 patients, ages ranged from about 31 to 76 years, roughly ten were men and 5 were women, and disease was TNM stage I to III. Sequencing generated a total of roughly 130 million productive TCRbeta reads, averaging approximately 4 million reads per sample. Using bulk TCRbeta repertoires from 15 lung cancer patients, the study set lung tumor tissue side by side with matched distant non-tumor lung tissue. TCRbeta CDR3 sequencing was performed on thirty paired specimens, with one tumor sample and one normal lung sample collected per patient. What the research found in general, with its limitations: Neither the sequencing platform nor unique molecular identifiers are mentioned in the methods. Younger patients had significantly higher TCR diversity, and higher tumor TCR diversity was associated with shorter overall and disease-free survival. Peripheral blood was not sequenced, so blood TCRbeta repertoires were not examined in the lung cancer patients of the study. The top 100 clones accounted for a significantly larger cumulative portion of the repertoire in normal lung than in tumor tissue. With only 15 patients in the cohort, the authors noted that larger samples and more detailed clinical data are needed. Tumor tissue showed significantly higher TCR diversity (inverse Simpson) than normal lung tissue, at roughly 390 vs 170 (P = 0.0075, Mann-Whitney U test).

RNA was isolated from bulk unsorted tissue, and RNA quality was assessed with a NanoDrop ND-1000 and an Agilent 2100. The donors were newly diagnosed lung cancer patients admitted for thoracic surgery in China from August to November 2014 who had not received prior chemotherapy. Patients who had received previous radiotherapy or chemotherapy, or who had another concurrent cancer, were excluded from the study. Pieces of surgical tissue measuring about 1-2.1 cm3 were kept in RNAlater solution and held at -80 degrees C until needed. Remarks on this clonotype: Its antigen target is currently unknown. Relative to the germline gene, one junction end is altered; a read error may explain this.

From its cysteine to its phenylalanine, the CDR3 spans 15 amino acids. Of all the DNA, just the CDR3 is kept, 45 bases in frame from base 1. Via the germline V gene, CDR1 is MDHEN and CDR2 SYDVKM. Libraries were built with multiplex PCR. The instrument was an Illumina HiSeq 2500. Following protocols modified from ARM-PCR, the researchers constructed TCRbeta libraries through three rounds of nested PCR with primers (Table S4). PCR products of 200-500 bp were gel-excised and purified with the QIAquick gel extraction kit before sequencing. As for the authors' bioinformatics: Reads were cleaned with Trimmomatic, merged with FLASH into complete CDR3 sequences, and assigned to V(D)J germline segments with MiTCR. Clonal diversity was calculated as the inverse Simpson's index using VDJtools. Productive reads were defined as in-frame sequences without a premature stop codon. TCRdb redid the processing of the public reads, applying fastp at Q25 and MiXCR, and retained in-frame beta chains. Entries are consolidated by CDR3 protein sequence, retaining the most common genes and DNA. TCRdb, not the authors, supplied the V and J calls. Recorded for this sample are about 93,000 distinct CDR3 sequences; about 67% of them occurred a single time. Around 17% of the sample is in the top ten clones.

The sample was lung tumor tissue. The clonotype originates from a man between 60 and 75 years old with non-small cell lung cancer. This chain is built from TRBV28 and TRBJ1-6; 9 bases in the junction line up with TRBD1. The nucleotides read TGTGTCAGCAGCACCACAGGGGGCGGCTTATCACCCCTCCACTTT. This is translated as CVSSTTGGGLSPLHF.